This is a list of T cell receptor beta chains from one sample in a study of radiotherapy plus CTLA-4 blockade in lung cancer. Here immunoSEQ multiplex PCR was the method, and the copy in TCRdb shows in-frame clones only, minus some. This sample carries about 120,000 clones, approximately 90% of them seen once, and the ten largest clones take over 6%. The source material was peripheral blood, sampled from a patient treated with radiotherapy plus ipilimumab. The receptors shown here come from a human donor with non-small cell lung cancer that progressed on radiotherapy plus ipilimumab. CDR3s include the opening cysteine and the closing phenylalanine or tryptophan. Fields, in order: V gene, clone size, J gene, D gene, CDR3 protein, CDR3 DNA. A D gene is named only where the DNA matches it firmly. Expanded clones get a size class; other rows say once, few or many, or leave the size out.

TRBV5-1	few	TRBJ2-1	NA	CASSPTGNEQFF	TGCGCCAGCAGCCCAACAGGCAATGAGCAGTTCTTC
TRBV5-6	NA	TRBJ2-3	TRBD2	CASSLTGGPTDTQYF	TGTGCCAGCAGCTTGACGGGAGGGCCAACAGATACGCAGTATTTT
TRBV7-8	NA	TRBJ1-4	NA	CASSLGPPKEKLFF	TGTGCCAGCAGCTTAGGGCCTCCGAAGGAAAAACTGTTTTTT
TRBV6-5	NA	TRBJ1-1	NA	CASSYTPSTEAFF	TGTGCCAGCAGTTACACACCATCGACTGAAGCTTTCTTT
TRBV7-9	once	TRBJ1-5	NA	CASSLGGGSNQPQHF	TGTGCCAGCAGCTTAGGGGGGGGTAGCAATCAGCCCCAGCATTTT
TRBV5-6	NA	TRBJ1-2	NA	CASSLAWGGYTF	TGTGCCAGCAGCTTGGCCTGGGGAGGCTACACCTTC
TRBV10-3	NA	TRBJ2-1	TRBD2	CAIGLAGVGEQFF	TGTGCCATCGGGTTAGCGGGAGTAGGAGAGCAGTTCTTC
TRBV29-1	NA	TRBJ2-2	NA	CSAFWPNTGELFF	TGCAGCGCCTTCTGGCCGAACACCGGGGAGCTGTTTTTT
TRBV19	NA	TRBJ1-1	NA	CASSRWTVLNTEAFF	TGTGCCAGTAGCCGATGGACAGTGTTGAACACTGAAGCTTTCTTT
TRBV27	NA	TRBJ2-7	NA	CASSLSGLYEQYF	TGTGCCAGCAGTTTATCTGGCCTTTACGAGCAGTACTTC
TRBV10-2	NA	TRBJ2-5	NA	CASSKVSGRRGTQYF	TGCGCCAGCAGTAAAGTTTCTGGCAGGAGAGGGACCCAGTACTTC
TRBV7-9	NA	TRBJ1-1	NA	CASSPTGLAGGTEAFF	TGTGCCAGCAGCCCCACGGGGTTGGCAGGCGGCACTGAAGCTTTCTTT
TRBV5-6	NA	TRBJ1-4	NA	CASSRRLGLAENEKLFF	TGTGCCAGCAGCCGACGTCTAGGGCTTGCGGAGAATGAAAAACTGTTTTTT
TRBV9	NA	TRBJ2-5	NA	CASSVDNKETQYF	TGTGCCAGCAGCGTGGACAACAAAGAGACCCAGTACTTC
TRBV30	NA	TRBJ1-1	NA	CAWSPESNTEAFF	TGTGCCTGGAGTCCTGAGTCGAACACTGAAGCTTTCTTT
TRBV5-5	NA	TRBJ2-7	NA	CASSPPGGVIDEQYF	TGTGCCAGCAGCCCCCCAGGGGGGGTCATCGACGAGCAGTACTTC
TRBV7-8	NA	TRBJ2-7	TRBD2	CASSYASGSGEQYF	TGTGCCAGCAGCTACGCGAGCGGGAGTGGCGAGCAGTACTTC
TRBV29-1	NA	TRBJ1-1	NA	CSVETSGGGTEAFF	TGCAGCGTTGAGACGAGCGGTGGGGGCACTGAAGCTTTCTTT
TRBV18	NA	TRBJ1-3	NA	CASSPRQGNSGNTIYF	TGTGCCAGCTCACCACGGCAGGGAAACTCTGGAAACACCATATATTTT
TRBV5-6	NA	TRBJ2-7	TRBD2	CASSKNAGASEQYF	TGTGCCAGCAGCAAAAACGCGGGAGCCAGCGAGCAGTACTTC
TRBV6-5	few	TRBJ2-7	NA	CASSYFPPRSYEQYF	TGTGCCAGCAGTTACTTTCCACCTCGGAGCTACGAGCAGTACTTC
TRBV5-1	NA	TRBJ2-3	NA	CASSLAATSTDTQYF	TGCGCCAGCAGCTTGGCTGCCACCAGCACAGATACGCAGTATTTT
TRBV2	once	TRBJ1-1	NA	CASRSRRSVNTEAFF	TGTGCCAGCAGATCCCGTAGATCCGTGAACACTGAAGCTTTCTTT
TRBV2	NA	TRBJ2-7	TRBD2	CASSGSSGNPYEQYF	TGTGCCAGCAGTGGATCTAGCGGGAACCCCTACGAGCAGTACTTC
TRBV5-1	NA	TRBJ2-7	TRBD2	CASSFGLAPSSYEQYF	TGCGCCAGCAGCTTTGGACTAGCGCCAAGCTCCTACGAGCAGTACTTC
TRBV4-1	NA	TRBJ1-2	NA	CASSQGMTDGYTF	TGCGCCAGCAGCCAAGGAATGACGGATGGCTACACCTTC
TRBV6-1	few	TRBJ2-5	NA	CASSEAWAGETQYF	TGTGCCAGCAGTGAAGCTTGGGCGGGTGAGACCCAGTACTTC
TRBV18	NA	TRBJ2-7	TRBD2	CASSQSGSGTHYEQYF	TGTGCCAGCTCTCAATCCGGTAGCGGGACCCACTACGAGCAGTACTTC
TRBV2	NA	TRBJ2-7	NA	CASRDLGREQYF	TGTGCCAGCAGGGATCTGGGTCGGGAGCAGTACTTC
TRBV7-9	NA	TRBJ2-5	TRBD2	CASRLAEAQETQYF	TGTGCCAGCAGACTAGCGGAAGCCCAAGAGACCCAGTACTTC
TRBV6-5	NA	TRBJ1-3	NA	CASSYDSTRNTIYF	TGTGCCAGCAGTTACGACAGCACGCGAAACACCATATATTTT
TRBV18	NA	TRBJ1-1	NA	CASSPREEATEAFF	TGTGCCAGCTCACCGAGGGAGGAAGCCACTGAAGCTTTCTTT
TRBV5-6	NA	TRBJ1-2	TRBD1	CASSLQGATGYTF	TGTGCCAGCAGCTTGCAGGGGGCAACTGGCTACACCTTC